The 17 T cell receptor beta chains in this list originate from one sample, sequenced in a study of T-cell memory formation after mild COVID-19. TCRdb called the 5' RACE reads again in MiXCR, with one record for every CDR3 protein. The data show fewer than 650,000 distinct CDR3 sequences, 20% to 25% seen once. The sample consisted of PBMCs or a T cell subset sorted from them (not recorded which). The receptors shown here come from an adult woman who had mild COVID-19 (a few samples of this study predate the infection). Cell type and time point are not known.

This clonotype turned up a few times. The rearrangement uses TRBV7-2 and TRBJ2-1; D is uncertain. Germline V gene sequence: CDR1 SGHTA, CDR2 FQGNSA. V was pared by 3 bases and J by 0 bases, with 9 bases between. The CDR3 sequence is 15 residues long. In nucleotides, the CDR3 is TGTGCCAGCAGCTTTACCCGAGACTCCTACAATGAGCAGTTCTTC. It is translated as CASSFTRDSYNEQFF. The variable domain in full, completed from reference TRBV7-2 and TRBJ2-1, reads GAGVSQSPSNKVTEKGKDVELRCDPISGHTALYWYRQSLGQGLEFLIYFQGNSAPDKSGLPSDRFSAERTGGSVSTLTIQRTQQEDSAVYLCASSFTRDSYNEQFFGPGTRLTVL.

The J gene is TRBJ2-7, the V gene TRBV30, with 7 bases lining up with TRBD2. Trimming at V came to 6 bases and at J to 0 bases, leaving 14 bases not matched to a gene. The germline gives CDR1 GTSNPN, CDR2 SVGIG (reference sequence). There are 16 residues in the CDR3. For the CDR3, the DNA is TGTGCCTGTTTGGGCGAGCGGGGCGAAAACTCCTACGAGCAGTACTTC. It specifies CACLGERGENSYEQYF.

Only a few counts were recorded for this clonotype. This sequence joins TRBV15 and TRBJ2-7; the D call may be TRBD1 or TRBD2 (5 bases each). The V and J ends lost 0 bases and 0 bases respectively, with 6 bases between them. This CDR3 is 14 amino acids long. The germline V gene has CDR1 LNHNV and CDR2 YYDKDF (reference sequence). CDR3 coding DNA: TGTGCCACCAGCAGAGAGGGACGCTCCTACGAGCAGTACTTC. Amino acids: CATSREGRSYEQYF.

This clonotype appeared once. The V and J genes are TRBV6-5 and TRBJ1-6, with D unresolved. Looked up from germline, CDR1 is MNHEY and CDR2 is SVGAGI. CDR3 length: 16 residues. Between the trimmed V and J ends, which lost 7 bases and 9 bases, there was a span of 22 bases. Here the CDR3 DNA reads TGTGCCAGCACTAGAGGCCCGGACGTCGGCGTTTCACCCCTCCACTTT. Translated: CASTRGPDVGVSPLHF.

J is TRBJ1-1 and V is TRBV29-1; a weak D match, TRBD1 (5 bases). Deletions cut 7 bases from V and 11 bases from J, with 23 bases between. The CDR3 loop spans 13 amino acids. CDR1 SQVTM and CDR2 ANQGSEA come from the germline V gene. CDR3 DNA: TGCAGCGCCCGTGGAACGGGGCCTACCCGGGCTTTCTTT. Translating it yields CSARGTGPTRAFF.

This clonotype showed up just a few times. At one end the junction does not follow the germline gene, possibly because of a read error. The chain carries TRBV7-7 and TRBJ2-2; 12 positions agree with TRBD2. The germline V gene encodes CDR1 SSHAT and CDR2 FNYEAQ (reference sequence). The CDR3 sequence is 17 residues long. The chain's CDR3 is CASSFRLAGDPTGELFF. The CDR3 bases are TGTGCTAGCAGCTTCAGACTAGCGGGAGACCCCACCGGGGAGCTGTTTTTT. The entire variable domain, with the rest obtained from reference TRBV7-7 and TRBJ2-2, is as follows: GAGVSQSPRYKVTKRGQDVTLRCDPISSHATLYWYQQALGQGPEFLTYFNYEAQPDKSGLPSDRFSAERPEGSISTLTIQRTEQRDSAMYRCASSFRLAGDPTGELFFGEGSRLTVL.

This clonotype showed up just a few times. The CDR3 loop reads CASSSLGQGGRKETQYF. DNA for the CDR3: TGCGCCAGCAGCTCCCTGGGACAGGGTGGACGGAAAGAGACCCAGTACTTC. The chain recombines TRBV5-1 with TRBJ2-5, with 9 bases that match TRBD1. CDR3 length equals 17 residues. The trim removed 3 bases at V and 3 bases at J, leaving 12 bases unmatched. The germline V gene has CDR1 SGHRS and CDR2 YFSETQ.

This clonotype was recorded a few times. The chain carries TRBV12-3 or TRBV12-4 and TRBJ2-3, with 9 bases fitting TRBD2. V was pared by 5 bases and J by 5 bases, with 5 bases of the junction left unmatched. The CDR3 length is 14 residues. CDR3 residues: CASSPGTSQDTQYF. The CDR3 region has the DNA TGTGCCAGCAGTCCCGGGACTAGCCAAGATACGCAGTATTTT.

This clonotype occurred a few times. V and J are TRBV20-1 and TRBJ2-3; no clear D gene. Per germline, CDR1 DFQATT and CDR2 SNEGSKA (reference sequence). With 4 bases removed from V and 4 bases from J, the gap between germline ends came to 3 bases. The CDR3 runs 10 residues. Written as DNA, the CDR3 is TGCAGTGCTACGTCAGATACGCAGTATTTT. Translated: CSATSDTQYF.

The chain links TRBV4-1 to TRBJ1-2, with 7 positions matching TRBD1. The CDR3 runs to 14 residues. With V trimmed by 2 bases and J by 4 bases, 4 bases remained unmatched. The germline gives CDR1 MGHRA, CDR2 YSYEKL. DNA for the CDR3: TGCGCCAGCAGCCAAAGGGGGCAAGCCTATGGCTACACCTTC. This encodes CASSQRGQAYGYTF.

This chain uses TRBV9 with TRBJ1-1, with D possibly being TRBD1 (5 bases). The CDR3 spans 14 residues. Per the germline V gene, CDR1 is SGDLS and CDR2 is YYNGEE. Trimming removed 3 bases at V and 4 bases at J, with 13 bases between. CDR3 protein: CASSAFGGSTEAFF. CDR3 DNA: TGTGCCAGCAGCGCCTTCGGGGGGAGCACTGAAGCTTTCTTT.

There are a few counts of this clonotype. The gene calls are TRBV29-1 and TRBJ2-3; unclear D gene. Germline loops: CDR1 SQVTM, CDR2 ANQGSEA. V dropped 4 bases and J dropped 3 bases, with 14 bases sitting between them. The CDR3 length is 14 residues. The CDR3 region is CSVAWRSSTDTQYF. CDR3 coding DNA: TGCAGCGTTGCTTGGCGGAGTTCGACAGATACGCAGTATTTT.

This clonotype appeared a few times. This chain links TRBV14 with TRBJ2-7; TRBD2 matches 11 bases. From germline, CDR1 is SGHDN and CDR2 FVKESK. V was clipped by 0 bases and J by 6 bases; unmatched bases: 10. The CDR3 extends over 17 amino acids. Written as DNA, the CDR3 is TGTGCCAGCAGCCAAGAAGGGCTGCTAGCGGGAGGAGGCGAGCAGTACTTC. It specifies CASSQEGLLAGGGEQYF.

Many counts were recorded for this clonotype. The chain couples TRBV14 to TRBJ1-4, with 10 bases that match TRBD1. Germline loops: CDR1 SGHDN, CDR2 FVKESK. V shed 1 base and J 5 bases; nucleotides not matched to a gene: 1. The CDR3 covers 15 residues. The CDR3 coding sequence is TGTGCCAGCAGCCAAGTGGACAGGGGGAATGAAAAACTGTTTTTT. The encoded protein is CASSQVDRGNEKLFF.

The chain combines TRBV5-1 with TRBJ2-7; D is perhaps TRBD1 or TRBD2 (5 bases each). There are 19 residues in the CDR3. Germline lookup yields CDR1 SGHRS and CDR2 YFSETQ. The ends were cut back, 0 bases at V and 3 bases at J, with 25 bases in the middle. CDR3 region: CASSLALLQGPRQRYEQYF. In DNA form, the CDR3 reads TGCGCCAGCAGCTTGGCCCTACTCCAGGGACCGCGACAGCGCTACGAGCAGTACTTC.

This clonotype has only a few counts. The V call is TRBV4-1, the J call TRBJ2-3; D ambiguous. The germline V gene has CDR1 MGHRA and CDR2 YSYEKL. V shed 0 bases and J shed 3 bases, with 10 bases lying between them. The CDR3 is made up of 15 amino acids. The CDR3 spells CASSQDFGGTDTQYF. CDR3 DNA: TGCGCCAGCAGCCAAGATTTCGGCGGAACAGATACGCAGTATTTT.

This clonotype was found a few times. The rearrangement uses TRBV6-6 and TRBJ2-1; 8 nucleotides line up with TRBD1. This CDR3 comprises 15 residues. With 4 bases clipped from V and 6 bases from J, the junction kept 8 bases outside the gene matches. Germline V lookup: CDR1 MNHNY, CDR2 SVGAGI (reference sequence). Written as DNA, the CDR3 is TGTGCCAGCAGTTTAGACAGGGGCCTAGTCAATGAGCAGTTCTTC. Translating gives CASSLDRGLVNEQFF.